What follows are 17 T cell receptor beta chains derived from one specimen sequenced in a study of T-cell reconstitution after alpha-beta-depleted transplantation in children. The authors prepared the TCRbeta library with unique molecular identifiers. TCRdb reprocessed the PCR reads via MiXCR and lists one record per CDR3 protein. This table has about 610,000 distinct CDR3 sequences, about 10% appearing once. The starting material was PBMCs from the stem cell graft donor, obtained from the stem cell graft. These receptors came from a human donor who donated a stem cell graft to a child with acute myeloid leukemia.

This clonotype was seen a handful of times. CDR3 in DNA: TGTGCCAGCAGTCCCTCTAGCCCCCAGGGCTACAATGAGCAGTTCTTC. Protein: CASSPSSPQGYNEQFF. The chain combines TRBV28 with TRBJ2-1; either TRBD1 or TRBD2 may supply D (5 bases each). CDR1 is MDHEN and CDR2 is SYDVKM in the germline V gene. The CDR3 is 16 amino acids. Trimming left V 5 bases short and J 3 bases short, with 17 bases between.

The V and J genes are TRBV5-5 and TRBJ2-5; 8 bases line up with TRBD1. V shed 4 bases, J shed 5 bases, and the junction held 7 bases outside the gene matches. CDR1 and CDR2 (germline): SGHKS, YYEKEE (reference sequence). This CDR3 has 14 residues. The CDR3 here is CASSITGGTETQYF. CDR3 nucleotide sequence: TGTGCCAGCAGCATAACAGGGGGAACGGAGACCCAGTACTTC. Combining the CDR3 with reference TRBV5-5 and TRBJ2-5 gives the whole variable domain DAGVTQSPTHLIKTRGQQVTLRCSPISGHKSVSWYQQVLGQGPQFIFQYYEKEERGRGNFPDRFSARQFPNYSSELNVNALLLGDSALYLCASSITGGTETQYFGPGTRLLVL.

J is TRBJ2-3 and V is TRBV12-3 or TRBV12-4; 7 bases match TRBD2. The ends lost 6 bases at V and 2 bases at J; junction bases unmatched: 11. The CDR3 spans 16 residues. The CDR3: CASSLRAGAPTDTQYF. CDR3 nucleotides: TGTGCCAGCAGCCTAAGGGCGGGAGCTCCCACAGATACGCAGTATTTT.

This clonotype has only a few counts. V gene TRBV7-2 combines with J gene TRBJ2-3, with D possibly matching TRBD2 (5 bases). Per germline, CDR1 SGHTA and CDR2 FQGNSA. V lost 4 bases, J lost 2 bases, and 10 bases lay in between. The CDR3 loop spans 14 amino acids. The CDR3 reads CASSSSGYTDTQYF. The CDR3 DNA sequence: TGTGCCAGCAGCTCCTCGGGGTACACAGATACGCAGTATTTT.

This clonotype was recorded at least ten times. The CDR3 coding sequence is TGTGCCAGCAGGCGCCCGAATGGGGATACGCAGTATTTT. This encodes CASRRPNGDTQYF. The V and J genes are TRBV2 and TRBJ2-3; D ambiguous. From germline, CDR1 is SNHLY and CDR2 FYNNEI. The CDR3 runs 13 residues. Trimming left V 6 bases short and J 6 bases short, with 13 bases between. The full variable domain, in which reference TRBV2 and TRBJ2-3 provide the parts outside the CDR3, is EPEVTQTPSHQVTQMGQEVILRCVPISNHLYFYWYRQILGQKVEFLVSFYNNEISEKSEIFDDQFSVERPDGSNFTLKIRSTKLEDSAMYFCASRRPNGDTQYFGPGTRLTVL.

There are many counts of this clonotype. The CDR3 nucleotides are TGTGCCACCAGCAGAGGTCCCCAAGAGACCCAGTACTTC. Its translation is CATSRGPQETQYF. This chain joins TRBV15 and TRBJ2-5; D gene uncertain. Trimming shortened V by 1 base and J by 1 base, and 4 bases separated the two germline ends. The germline CDR1 and CDR2 sequences are LNHNV and YYDKDF (reference sequence). The CDR3 is 13 residues long.

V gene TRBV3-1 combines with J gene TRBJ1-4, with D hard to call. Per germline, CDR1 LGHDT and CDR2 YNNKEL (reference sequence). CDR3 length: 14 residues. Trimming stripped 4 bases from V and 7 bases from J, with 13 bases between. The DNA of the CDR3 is TGTGCCAGCAGCCCTTCCGGGGTGGGTGAAAAACTGTTTTTT. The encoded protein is CASSPSGVGEKLFF.

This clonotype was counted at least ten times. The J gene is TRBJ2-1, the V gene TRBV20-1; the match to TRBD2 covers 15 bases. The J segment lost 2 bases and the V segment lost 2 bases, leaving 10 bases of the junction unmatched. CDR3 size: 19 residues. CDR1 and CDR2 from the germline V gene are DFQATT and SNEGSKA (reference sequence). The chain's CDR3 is CSARSFGTSGRTAYNEQFF. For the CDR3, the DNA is TGCAGTGCTAGATCCTTCGGGACTAGCGGGAGGACGGCCTACAATGAGCAGTTCTTC.

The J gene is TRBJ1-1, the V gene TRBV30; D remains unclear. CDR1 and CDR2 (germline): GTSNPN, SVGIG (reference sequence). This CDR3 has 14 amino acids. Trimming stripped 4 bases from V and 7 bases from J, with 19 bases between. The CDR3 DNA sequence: TGTGCCTGGAACGTGGGCACCTCGGGGAGTGAAGCTTTCTTT. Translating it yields CAWNVGTSGSEAFF.

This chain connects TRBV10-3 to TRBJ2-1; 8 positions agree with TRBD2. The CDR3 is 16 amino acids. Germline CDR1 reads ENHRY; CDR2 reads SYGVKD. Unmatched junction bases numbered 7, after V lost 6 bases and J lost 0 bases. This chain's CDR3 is CAISISGKSSYNEQFF. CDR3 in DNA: TGTGCCATCAGCATTAGCGGGAAGAGCTCCTACAATGAGCAGTTCTTC.

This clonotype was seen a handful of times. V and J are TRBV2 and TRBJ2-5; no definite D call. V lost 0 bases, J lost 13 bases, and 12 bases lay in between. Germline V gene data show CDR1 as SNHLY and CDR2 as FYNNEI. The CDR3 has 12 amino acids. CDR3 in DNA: TGTGCCAGCAGTGAAGCGAGGACCCTCACGTACTTC. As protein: CASSEARTLTYF.

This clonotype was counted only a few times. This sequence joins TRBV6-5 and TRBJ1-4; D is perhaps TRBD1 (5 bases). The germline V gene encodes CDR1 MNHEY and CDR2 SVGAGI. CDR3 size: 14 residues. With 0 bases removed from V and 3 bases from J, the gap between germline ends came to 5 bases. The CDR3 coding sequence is TGTGCCAGCAGTTACTCGGGACCTAATGAAAAACTGTTTTTT. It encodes CASSYSGPNEKLFF.

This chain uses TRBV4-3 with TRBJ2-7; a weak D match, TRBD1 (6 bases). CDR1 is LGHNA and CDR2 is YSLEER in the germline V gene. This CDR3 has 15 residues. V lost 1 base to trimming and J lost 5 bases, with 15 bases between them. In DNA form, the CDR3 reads TGCGCCAGCAGCCAAGTCAAAACAGGGTACCACGAGCAGTACTTC. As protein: CASSQVKTGYHEQYF.

CDR3 residues: CASSRLPLAGDSYEQYF. The CDR3 bases are TGTGCCAGCAGCCGATTGCCCCTAGCGGGGGACTCCTACGAGCAGTACTTC. This chain joins TRBV7-9 and TRBJ2-7; TRBD2 matches 10 bases. The V and J ends lost 5 bases and 0 bases, in that order; junction bases with no gene match: 10. The CDR3 covers 17 residues. The germline CDR1 and CDR2 sequences are SEHNR and FQNEAQ (reference sequence).

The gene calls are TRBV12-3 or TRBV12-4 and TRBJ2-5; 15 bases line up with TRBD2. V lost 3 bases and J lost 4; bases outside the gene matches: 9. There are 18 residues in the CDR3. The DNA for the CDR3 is TGTGCCAGCAGTTTGAGTGGACTAGCGGGAGGGCCCGGAGAGACCCAGTACTTC. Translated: CASSLSGLAGGPGETQYF.

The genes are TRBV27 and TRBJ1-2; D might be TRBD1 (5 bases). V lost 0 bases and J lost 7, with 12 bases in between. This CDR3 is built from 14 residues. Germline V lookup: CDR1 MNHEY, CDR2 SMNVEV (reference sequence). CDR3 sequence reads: CASSLSGERSGYTF. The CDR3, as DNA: TGTGCCAGCAGTTTATCAGGGGAAAGGAGTGGCTACACCTTC.

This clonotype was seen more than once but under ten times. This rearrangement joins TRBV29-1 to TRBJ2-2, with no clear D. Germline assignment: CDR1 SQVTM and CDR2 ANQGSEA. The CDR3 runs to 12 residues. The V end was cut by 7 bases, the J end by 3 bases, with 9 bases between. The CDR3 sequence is CSGRSDTGELFF. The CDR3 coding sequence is TGCAGCGGTAGATCAGACACCGGGGAGCTGTTTTTT.